Listed here are 19 T cell receptor beta chains from one sample, sequenced in a study of tumor-infiltrating lymphocytes in primary liver carcinoma. Co-extracting RNA and DNA was done with about 20-34 mg of unsorted bulk tissue as input. The authors made TCR beta cDNA from around 500 ng total RNA with a constant-region primer. ARM-PCR, slightly modified, supplied the TCR beta libraries through three nested multiplex PCR rounds. A C-beta reverse primer was combined with TRBV1-TRBV30 forward primers in the first two PCR rounds, and each round had 10 cycles. MiXCR was run by TCRdb on the multiplex PCR reads, yielding one entry per CDR3 protein. This table has over 100,000 distinct CDR3 sequences, 65% to 75% appearing once. The sample taken for sequencing was tumor-adjacent normal liver tissue. Receptor source: a woman aged 55-70 years with primary liver carcinoma and hepatitis B virus infection.

The DNA of the CDR3 is TGTGCCAGCACCGGAATATCGGGGTCAGATACGCAGTATTTT. Translation gives CASTGISGSDTQYF. The J gene is TRBJ2-3, the V gene TRBV6-5; tentative D call: TRBD2 (5 bases). Germline assignment: CDR1 MNHEY and CDR2 SVGAGI. This CDR3 is built from 14 residues. V gave up 7 bases and J gave up 4 bases, with 15 bases separating them.

In this sample, this clonotype turned up many times. The J gene is TRBJ2-7, the V gene TRBV4-1, with TRBD2 matching 7 bases. Germline V gene data show CDR1 as MGHRA and CDR2 as YSYEKL. Trimming cost V 0 bases and J 7 bases; bases outside gene matches: 9. The CDR3 runs 15 residues. The CDR3 spells CASSQEGPAGGEQYF. The CDR3 DNA reads as TGCGCCAGCAGCCAAGAGGGCCCGGCCGGGGGGGAGCAGTACTTC.

This chain uses TRBV11-2 with TRBJ2-5, with D perhaps TRBD2 (5 bases). CDR1 is SGHAT and CDR2 is FQNNGV in the germline V gene. Trimming pared 6 bases from V and 4 bases from J, leaving 21 bases between. CDR3 length: 16 residues. In DNA form, the CDR3 reads TGTGCCAGCAGTTACTCTCGTGGTAGCGAGAGAGAGACCCAGTACTTC. Residues: CASSYSRGSERETQYF.

Points on this clonotype: An end of the junction does not agree with germline; a read error may underlie this. This chain uses TRBV11-1 with TRBJ2-1, with D perhaps TRBD1 or TRBD2 (5 bases each). Germline CDR1 is SGHAT and CDR2 is FQDESV (reference sequence). The CDR3 runs 14 residues. Here the CDR3 DNA reads TGTGCCAGCAGCCTTTTGAGGGGAGAGAGTGAGCAATTCTTC. Translation: CASSLLRGESEQFF.

The chain has TRBV5-1 and TRBJ2-2; 8 bases are a match to TRBD2. Germline V gives CDR1 SGHRS, CDR2 YFSETQ. Unmatched junction bases numbered 11, after V lost 3 bases and J lost 4 bases. The CDR3 totals 17 residues. CDR3 region: CASSWGLAGGITGELFF. CDR3 DNA: TGCGCCAGCAGCTGGGGGTTGGCGGGAGGCATCACCGGGGAGCTGTTTTTT. The entire variable domain, with the rest obtained from reference TRBV5-1 and TRBJ2-2, is as follows: KAGVTQTPRYLIKTRGQQVTLSCSPISGHRSVSWYQQTPGQGLQFLFEYFSETQRNKGNFPGRFSGRQFSNSRSEMNVSTLELGDSALYLCASSWGLAGGITGELFFGEGSRLTVL.

On this clonotype: Germline and junction disagree at one end, which may indicate a read error. The chain joins TRBV6-1 to TRBJ1-1, with D perhaps matching TRBD1 (5 bases). Germline V gives CDR1 MNHNS, CDR2 SASEGT. This CDR3 is 14 amino acids long. CDR3 bases: TGTGCCAGCAGTATGGAGGGGATGAACACTGAGGCTTTCTTT. Translated: CASSMEGMNTEAFF.

The chain recombines TRBV12-3 or TRBV12-4 with TRBJ1-1; 7 nucleotides agree with TRBD1. The CDR3 totals 14 residues. Trimming took 6 bases from V and 5 from J; bases not matched to a gene: 9. This CDR3 is CASSPKGAGTEAFF. Here the CDR3 DNA reads TGTGCCAGCAGCCCTAAGGGGGCGGGGACTGAAGCTTTCTTT.

This clonotype is labeled as medium-sized. The chain links TRBV11-2 to TRBJ1-3; no reliable D call. This CDR3 comprises 15 residues. Between the trimmed V and J ends, which lost 10 bases and 0 bases, there was a span of 16 bases. The germline V gene has CDR1 SGHAT and CDR2 FQNNGV. The CDR3 nucleotides read TGTGCCACCCGGGAAGACACTACCTCTGGAAACACCATATATTTT. Its protein is CATREDTTSGNTIYF. Using reference TRBV11-2 and TRBJ1-3 for the parts outside the CDR3, the full variable domain is EAGVAQSPRYKIIEKRQSVAFWCNPISGHATLYWYQQILGQGPKLLIQFQNNGVVDDSQLPKDRFSAERLKGVDSTLKIQPAKLEDSAVYLCATREDTTSGNTIYFGEGSWLTVV.

This clonotype appeared once. A much larger clone lies a single base off, so this may be a read error. This chain joins TRBV5-8 and TRBJ1-1; the D gene is possibly TRBD1 (5 bases). The germline V gene encodes CDR1 SGHTS and CDR2 YDEGEE. This CDR3 contains 14 residues. Trimming removed 4 bases from V and 7 bases from J, with 17 bases in between. CDR3 residues: CASSRQGRGIEAFF. The CDR3, as DNA: TGTGCCAGCAGCAGGCAGGGAAGGGGCATTGAAGCTTTCTTT.

Details on this clonotype: The conserved final phenylalanine or tryptophan is absent from the CDR3, which likely points to a read error. The V gene is TRBV6-5, the J gene TRBJ2-2; TRBD1 matches 9 bases. The CDR3 runs to 17 residues. Germline V gives CDR1 MNHEY, CDR2 SVGAGI. CDR3: CASSPAMTGGNIGELFS. Written as DNA, the CDR3 is TGTGCCAGCAGTCCCGCCATGACAGGGGGAAACATCGGGGAGCTGTTTTCT.

The rearrangement links TRBV11-1 to TRBJ2-1, with 11 bases matching TRBD2. This CDR3 spans 17 amino acids. V shed 9 bases and J 9 bases; nucleotides not matched to a gene: 19. Germline CDR1 SGHAT, CDR2 FQDESV (reference sequence). The CDR3 DNA follows: TGTGCCAGTAGCCGAAGTTACACTAGCGGGAGCGGTAGTGAGCAGTTCTTC. Translating it yields CASSRSYTSGSGSEQFF.

This clonotype has a handful of counts. This chain connects TRBV28 to TRBJ2-2, with D perhaps TRBD2 (6 bases). The CDR3 has 15 amino acids. Germline values: CDR1 MDHEN, CDR2 SYDVKM. V was trimmed by 5 bases and J by 7 bases, leaving 17 bases between them. In DNA form, the CDR3 reads TGTGCCAGCAGTGGGGCTAGCGAGGACCTCGGGGAGCTGTTTTTT. Protein product: CASSGASEDLGELFF.

Notes on this clonotype: At one boundary the junction diverges from the germline segment, which might be a read error. The chain joins TRBV11-2 to TRBJ2-1; the D gene is possibly TRBD2 (5 bases). Germline assignment: CDR1 SGHAT and CDR2 FQNNGV. The CDR3 has 14 residues. This CDR3 is CASSSWETYNEQFF. The CDR3 DNA reads TGTGCCAGCAGCTCATGGGAGACCTACAATGAGCAGTTTTTC.

This clonotype occurred many times. The chain combines TRBV5-1 with TRBJ2-1; a possible D gene is TRBD1 (6 bases). This CDR3 region has 17 residues. V was clipped by 2 bases and J by 0 bases, with 15 bases between them. Germline assignment: CDR1 SGHRS and CDR2 YFSETQ. This CDR3 reads CASSLRQALNSYNEQFF. In nucleotides, the CDR3 is TGCGCCAGCAGCTTAAGACAGGCTCTAAACTCCTACAATGAGCAGTTCTTC.

On this clonotype: Since the CDR3 does not end with the conserved phenylalanine or tryptophan, this likely comes from a read error. The chain recombines TRBV29-1 with TRBJ2-5, with D tentatively TRBD2 (5 bases). Germline V gene data show CDR1 as SQVTM and CDR2 as ANQGSEA. This CDR3 is 11 amino acids long. V lost 6 bases and J lost 3, with 8 bases in between. The CDR3, as DNA: TGCAGCGTGGACTGGGAAGAGACCCAGTACATC. Translation: CSVDWEETQYI.

The chain uses TRBV11-2 and TRBJ2-7; the match to TRBD1 covers 7 bases. With 0 bases clipped from V and 6 bases from J, the junction kept 8 bases outside the gene matches. Germline V gene data show CDR1 as SGHAT and CDR2 as FQNNGV. The CDR3 has 15 residues. The CDR3 DNA sequence: TGTGCCAGCAGCTTAGAGAGGGGGCTAATTCCCGAGCAGTACTTC. Its protein is CASSLERGLIPEQYF.

A word on this clonotype: An end of the junction differs from the germline gene, which may be a read error. The chain has TRBV6-1 and TRBJ2-1, with D perhaps matching TRBD2 (5 bases). CDR1 is MNHNS, CDR2 SASEGT, per germline. The CDR3 consists of 14 residues. CDR3 sequence: CVSGSREYYNEQFF. The CDR3 DNA reads as TGTGTCAGCGGAAGTAGGGAGTACTACAATGAGCAGTTCTTC.

The chain employs TRBV4-1 and TRBJ2-2, with D maybe TRBD2 (6 bases). The V and J ends lost 2 bases and 10 bases respectively, with 17 bases between them. This CDR3 region has 15 residues. Looked up from germline, CDR1 is MGHRA and CDR2 is YSYEKL. The CDR3 protein is CASSQMGGSGEELFF. The CDR3 region has the DNA TGCGCCAGCAGCCAAATGGGGGGATCGGGCGAGGAGCTGTTTTTT.

In the case of this clonotype: One junction end does not reproduce the germline sequence, and a read error may be involved. The J gene is TRBJ2-1, the V gene TRBV11-2; 8 bases line up with TRBD2. Germline CDR1 and CDR2: SGHAT and FQNNGV. The CDR3 is 14 residues long. CDR3 coding DNA: TGTGGCAGCCGACTAGCGTCGGGATACAATGAGCAGTTCTTC. Amino acid sequence: CGSRLASGYNEQFF.